These T cell receptor beta chains were read from a single sample in a study of cytomegalovirus exposure and HLA in healthy donors. Profiling relied on immunoSEQ multiplex PCR, and the TCRdb table lists in-frame clones only, not all of them. The top ten clones hold 2% to 2.5% of a sample with around 170,000 clones, over 75% of them seen once. The sample taken for sequencing was PBMCs. These receptors were taken from a man in his 60s in good health and CMV-seronegative. CDR3s include the opening cysteine and the closing phenylalanine or tryptophan. The D gene is left open where the match is weak. Expanded clones get a size class; other rows say once, few or many, or leave the size out.

cdr3_nt: TGTGCCAGAAGCTTTTACGACAGGGCGAACACTGAAGCTTTCTTT; cdr3_aa: CARSFYDRANTEAFF; v_call: TRBV5-3; j_call: TRBJ1-1; d_call: TRBD1; clone_size: NA
cdr3_nt: TGTGCCAGCGGGGGACTCCTTGGCGAGCAGTACTTC; cdr3_aa: CASGGLLGEQYF; v_call: TRBV7-8; j_call: TRBJ2-7; d_call: NA; clone_size: NA
cdr3_nt: TGTGCCTGGAGTGTCCTCCGTGCCTACGAGCAGTACTTC; cdr3_aa: CAWSVLRAYEQYF; v_call: TRBV30; j_call: TRBJ2-7; d_call: NA; clone_size: few
cdr3_nt: TGTGCCAGCAGTTACTCGGAAGGGACAGACAATTCACCCCCCCACTTT; cdr3_aa: CASSYSEGTDNSPPHF; v_call: TRBV6-5; j_call: TRBJ1-6; d_call: TRBD1; clone_size: NA
cdr3_nt: TGTGCCAGCAGCCCCCGGACTAGCATGACCGGGGAGCTGTTTTTT; cdr3_aa: CASSPRTSMTGELFF; v_call: TRBV4-2; j_call: TRBJ2-2; d_call: TRBD2; clone_size: NA
cdr3_nt: TGTGCCAGCAGCTTGTATGGGGACAGCTATGGCTACACCTTC; cdr3_aa: CASSLYGDSYGYTF; v_call: TRBV5-6; j_call: TRBJ1-2; d_call: TRBD1; clone_size: NA
cdr3_nt: TGTGCCAGCAGCCCGGGGACAGGGCGCGACGCTTTCTTT; cdr3_aa: CASSPGTGRDAFF; v_call: TRBV7-2; j_call: TRBJ1-1; d_call: TRBD1; clone_size: NA
cdr3_nt: TGTGCCAGCAGCTTGTTGCTGCTCGGGGGGCTTGATTCACCCCTCCACTTT; cdr3_aa: CASSLLLLGGLDSPLHF; v_call: TRBV5-6; j_call: TRBJ1-6; d_call: NA; clone_size: NA
cdr3_nt: TGTGCCTGGAGTGTAGTACAGGGTGTAGGGGGCTACACCTTC; cdr3_aa: CAWSVVQGVGGYTF; v_call: TRBV30; j_call: TRBJ1-2; d_call: NA; clone_size: once
cdr3_nt: TGTGCCAGCAGTTTCTACCGGGACACCGACACTGAAGCTTTCTTT; cdr3_aa: CASSFYRDTDTEAFF; v_call: TRBV27; j_call: TRBJ1-1; d_call: NA; clone_size: NA
cdr3_nt: TGTGCCAGCAGTTACTCGAGGAGAGATGAAGCTTTCTTT; cdr3_aa: CASSYSRRDEAFF; v_call: TRBV6-5; j_call: TRBJ1-1; d_call: NA; clone_size: few
cdr3_nt: TGTGCCAGTAGTATTGTGGACAGGGGCCGGGGCTACACCTTC; cdr3_aa: CASSIVDRGRGYTF; v_call: TRBV19; j_call: TRBJ1-2; d_call: TRBD1; clone_size: NA
cdr3_nt: TGTGCCAGCTCACCCCAACAGGGGGCGAGCCCCTATGGCTACACCTTC; cdr3_aa: CASSPQQGASPYGYTF; v_call: TRBV18; j_call: TRBJ1-2; d_call: TRBD1; clone_size: NA
cdr3_nt: TGTGCCAGTAGTATAGGAGGAGCCGGAAACACCATATATTTT; cdr3_aa: CASSIGGAGNTIYF; v_call: TRBV19; j_call: TRBJ1-3; d_call: NA; clone_size: NA
cdr3_nt: TGTGCCAGCAGCGGGTACGGTGGGGGCGGCTATGGCTACACCTTC; cdr3_aa: CASSGYGGGGYGYTF; v_call: TRBV9; j_call: TRBJ1-2; d_call: NA; clone_size: NA
cdr3_nt: TGCGCCAGCAGCTTAAACGTCGGGACAGGGGGTCAGGAGACCCAGTACTTC; cdr3_aa: CASSLNVGTGGQETQYF; v_call: TRBV5-1; j_call: TRBJ2-5; d_call: TRBD1; clone_size: NA